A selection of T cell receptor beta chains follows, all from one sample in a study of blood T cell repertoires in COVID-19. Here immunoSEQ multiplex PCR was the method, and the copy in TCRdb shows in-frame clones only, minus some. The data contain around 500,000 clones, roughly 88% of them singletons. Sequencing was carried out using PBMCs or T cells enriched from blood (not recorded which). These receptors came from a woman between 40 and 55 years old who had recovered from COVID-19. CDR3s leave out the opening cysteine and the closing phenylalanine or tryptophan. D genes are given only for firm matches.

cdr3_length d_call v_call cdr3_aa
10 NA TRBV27 ASSSQGNEQF
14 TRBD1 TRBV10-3 AIRDRESLYNSPLH
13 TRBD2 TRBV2 ASSSAGAGAYEQY
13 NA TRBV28 ASSLVNRLYNEQF
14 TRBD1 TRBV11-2 ASSLGTGAAKNIQY
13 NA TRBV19 ASSGTETAYNEQF
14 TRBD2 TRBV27 ASSREGLFQREEQY
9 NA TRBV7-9 ASSPYTEAF
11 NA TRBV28 ASSRTGNQPQH
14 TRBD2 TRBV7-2 ASSSDFLAGYGEQY
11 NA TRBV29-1 SVEEGGDEKLF
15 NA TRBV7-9 ASSLGAHVGNNSPLH
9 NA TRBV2 ASSALNEQF
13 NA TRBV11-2 ASSLDRGWGNEQF
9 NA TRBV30 AWRGGHEQY
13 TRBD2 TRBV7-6 ASLPRRGYQETQY
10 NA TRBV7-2 ASSAYNQPQH
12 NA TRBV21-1 ASSKAKLLYEQY
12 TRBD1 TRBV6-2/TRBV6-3 ASSLRDSADGYT
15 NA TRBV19 ASSIAIPGRRLETQY
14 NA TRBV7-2 ASSPEGGRGENIQY
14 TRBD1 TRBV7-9 ASSPQGQGANYGYT
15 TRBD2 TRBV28 ASSFTIAGWDTGELF
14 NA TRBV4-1 ASSQGFSLARDTQY
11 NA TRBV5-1 ASSWRVGDTQY
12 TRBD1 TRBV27 ASSPLGQVGELF
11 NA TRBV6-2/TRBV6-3 ASSYWPRDTQY
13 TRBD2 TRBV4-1 ASSLSGSYYNEQF
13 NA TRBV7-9 ASSPQSWGDSPLH
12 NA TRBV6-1 ASSEPGNSYEQY
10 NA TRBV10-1 ASSEGSYEQY
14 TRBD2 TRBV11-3 ASSSRTSGRPNEQF
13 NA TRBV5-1 ASSSALGVSYEQY
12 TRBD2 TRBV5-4 ASSVTSGPYEQY
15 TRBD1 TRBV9 ASSTSPRGLGEDTQY
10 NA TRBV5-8 ASSLYNQPQH
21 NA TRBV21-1 ASSGVSDRDFSVFGRTGNTIY
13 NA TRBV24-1 ATSDHQVSNQPQH
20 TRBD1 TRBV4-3 ASSQHALGTGGKTLSPDTQY
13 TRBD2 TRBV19 ASSIEAGGTYEQY
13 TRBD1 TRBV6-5 ASRDWGQGVSPLH
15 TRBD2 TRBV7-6 ASSRSPATSVTDTQY
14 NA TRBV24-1 ATSDLTGGREEKLF
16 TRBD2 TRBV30 AWSRGLAGGGSTDTQY
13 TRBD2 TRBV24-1 ATSGGLAPYNEQF
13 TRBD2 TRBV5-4 ASSPGLAGAYEQY
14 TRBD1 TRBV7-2 ASSPGPDRDQETQY
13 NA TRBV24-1 ATSALGTGANVLT
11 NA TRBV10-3 AIRLPPGNEQF
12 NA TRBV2 ASSEVSPPYEQY
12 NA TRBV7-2 ASSFRQGNQPQH
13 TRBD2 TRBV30 AWSPMSSGGNEQF
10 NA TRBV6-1 ASSEQGETQY
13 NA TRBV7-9 ASSPQGNSNQPQH